This TCR beta chain comes out of a study of shared clonotypes between healthy human individuals. At a deep level, the assay was run. Here immunoSEQ multiplex PCR was the method, and the copy in TCRdb shows in-frame clones only, minus some. This table holds about 2.4 million clones, 93% found once. This CDR3 has 20 residues. V lost 2 bases to trimming and J lost 1 base; unmatched junction nucleotides: 17. Germline V gene lookup returns CDR1 MNHNS and CDR2 SASEGT. The J gene is TRBJ2-4, the V gene TRBV6-1, with 7 nucleotides matching TRBD1. The material sequenced was naive CD4+ T cells from PBMCs. Subset noted: CD45RA+ positively selected. The receptor comes from a young man in good health. Some clones in this sample may be carry-over from other donors' samples. CDR3 amino acids: CASSELPSRGGRGAKNIQYF. CDR3 nucleotides: TGTGCCAGCAGTGAACTCCCCTCCCGAGGGGGCAGAGGGGCCAAAAACATTCAGTACTTC.